These 7 T cell receptor beta chains came from one sample sequenced in a study of CD8+CD57+ T cells in acquired aplastic anemia (dated by TCRdb to between 2018 and 2020). Expansion of CD8+CD57+ cells had been shown by flow cytometry in the patients chosen for sequencing. The sequencer was an Illumina HiSeq 2000. Genomic DNA was used as template for profiling of TCR beta VDJ combinations and CDR3 sequences. The public reads were quality trimmed at Q25 with fastp and then assembled into clones with MiXCR by TCRdb, keeping productive beta chains. Under each unique CDR3 protein, matching rows form one entry showing the most common genes and DNA. The sample table lists roughly 160,000 distinct CDR3 sequences, under 55% of them with a count of one. The ten largest clones add up to about 2.8% of the sample. The sequencing sample was made of sorted CD4+, CD8+, or CD8+CD57+ T cells (not recorded which) from PBMCs. The receptor set was obtained from a human donor with aplastic anemia.

The rearrangement links TRBV10-3 to TRBJ2-5, with D perhaps given as TRBD1 or TRBD2 (5 bases each). The CDR3 consists of 14 residues. V was cut by 0 bases and J by 4 bases, with 9 bases left in between. Germline V CDR1 and CDR2: ENHRY, SYGVKD. The chain's CDR3 is CAISESGVTETQYF. CDR3 DNA: TGTGCCATCAGTGAGTCGGGGGTAACAGAGACCCAGTACTTC.

A note on this clonotype: A single base separates this from a much larger clone, so it may be a read error. The chain employs TRBV7-2 and TRBJ2-7, with 11 bases that match TRBD2. CDR1 and CDR2 (germline): SGHTA, FQGNSA. The CDR3 runs 14 residues. The trim removed 8 bases at V and 2 bases at J, leaving 5 bases unmatched. In DNA form, the CDR3 reads TGTGCCAGCTCAACTAGCGGGAGCCCCTACGAGCAGTACTTC. This encodes CASSTSGSPYEQYF.

About this clonotype itself: Germline and junction disagree at one end, which may indicate a read error. The V gene is TRBV10-3, the J gene TRBJ1-4; TRBD1 might be the D (5 bases). Germline V gene data show CDR1 as ENHRY and CDR2 as SYGVKD. The CDR3 is 14 residues long. CDR3 sequence: CAISEAQGYERLFF. The CDR3 bases are TGTGCCATCAGTGAGGCTCAGGGATACGAAAGACTGTTTTTT.

This rearrangement joins TRBV11-2 to TRBJ2-1; tentative D call: TRBD2 (5 bases). There are 14 residues in the CDR3. V dropped 3 bases and J dropped 12 bases, with 18 bases sitting between them. The germline V gene has CDR1 SGHAT and CDR2 FQNNGV. CDR3 bases: TGTGCCAGCAGCTTGTCGGCTACCCTCGAGGGGCAGTTCTTC. As protein: CASSLSATLEGQFF. The full variable domain, with the rest looked up from reference TRBV11-2 and TRBJ2-1, is EAGVAQSPRYKIIEKRQSVAFWCNPISGHATLYWYQQILGQGPKLLIQFQNNGVVDDSQLPKDRFSAERLKGVDSTLKIQPAKLEDSAVYLCASSLSATLEGQFFGPGTRLTVL.

The rearrangement uses TRBV10-3 and TRBJ2-7, with 12 bases aligning to TRBD1. Per germline, CDR1 ENHRY and CDR2 SYGVKD. The CDR3 is made up of 16 amino acids. The V and J ends lost 3 bases and 5 bases, in that order; junction bases with no gene match: 8. The CDR3 DNA sequence: TGTGCCATCAGTGACCCTATGGGACAGGGGGCTGACGAGCAGTACTTC. It translates to CAISDPMGQGADEQYF.

The rearrangement links TRBV20-1 to TRBJ1-6; D not resolved. CDR1 DFQATT and CDR2 SNEGSKA come from the germline V gene (reference sequence). The CDR3 has 13 amino acids. V was clipped by 0 bases and J by 6 bases, with 6 bases between them. CDR3 region: CSARDSSNSPLHF. CDR3 sequence (DNA): TGCAGTGCTAGAGATAGTAGTAATTCACCCCTCCACTTT.

This clonotype was found many times. The V call is TRBV5-6, the J call TRBJ2-3, with D possibly being TRBD2 (5 bases). The CDR3 covers 16 residues. CDR1 is SGHDT and CDR2 is YYEEEE in the germline V gene. V was clipped by 2 bases and J by 0 bases, with 13 bases between them. The CDR3 bases are TGTGCCAGCAGCTTCCCGGGGAGAGCCAGCACAGATACGCAGTATTTT. As protein: CASSFPGRASTDTQYF.